This T cell receptor beta chain was captured by sequencing in a study of beta chain features in type 1 diabetes. Whole-study findings and limits: Cells with high TCR expression could be over-represented when cDNA is sequenced. Type 1 diabetes patients had moderately but significantly shorter TCRB CDR3s in all four CD4+ subsets.

What was sequenced were expressed TCRB transcripts, since all of the isolated RNA had been reverse transcribed. The assay was immunoSEQ multiplex PCR, and TCRdb's table has in-frame clones only and misses some. This table holds about 650,000 clones, 9.5% to 15% found once. This clone turned up a few times. Its target is unknown. The CDR3 length is 15 residues. Per germline, CDR1 KGHSH and CDR2 LQKENI. Trimming cost V 2 bases and J 4 bases, with 15 bases left between them. The sample taken for sequencing was naive CD4+ T cells from blood. The receptor's source is a man aged 25 to 45 with type 1 diabetes. The chain recombines TRBV18 with TRBJ2-7, with D unresolved. The DNA of the CDR3 is TGTGCCAGCTCACCAAGCCCTGATGGGGATTACGAGCAGTACTTC. Its protein product is CASSPSPDGDYEQYF.